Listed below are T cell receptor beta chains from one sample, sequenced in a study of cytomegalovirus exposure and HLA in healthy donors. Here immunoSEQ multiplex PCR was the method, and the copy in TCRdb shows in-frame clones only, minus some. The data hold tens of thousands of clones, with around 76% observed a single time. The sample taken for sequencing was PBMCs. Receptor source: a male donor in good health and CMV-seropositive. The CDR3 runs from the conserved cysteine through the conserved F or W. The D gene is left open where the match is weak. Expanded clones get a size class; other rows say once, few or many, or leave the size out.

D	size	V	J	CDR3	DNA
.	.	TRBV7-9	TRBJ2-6	CSSIRPGTGANVLTF	TGTTCCAGCATCCGCCCAGGGACTGGGGCCAACGTCCTGACTTTC
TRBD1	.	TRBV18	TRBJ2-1	CASSPADRGLYNEQFF	TGTGCCAGCTCACCCGCAGACAGGGGTTTGTACAATGAGCAGTTCTTC
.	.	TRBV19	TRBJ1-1	CASCHREHTEAFF	TGTGCCAGTTGCCACAGGGAACACACTGAAGCTTTCTTT
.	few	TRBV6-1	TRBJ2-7	CASLIQRAAYEQYF	TGTGCCAGCTTGATCCAGCGGGCCGCCTACGAGCAGTACTTC
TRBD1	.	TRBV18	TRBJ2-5	CASSLRQGVQETQYF	TGTGCCAGCTCCCTAAGACAGGGTGTACAGGAGACCCAGTACTTC
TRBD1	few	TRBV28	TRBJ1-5	CASSSPTGYRPQHF	TGTGCCAGCAGTTCCCCGACAGGGTATAGGCCCCAGCATTTT
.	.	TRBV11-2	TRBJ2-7	CASSHVEGGPARREQYF	TGTGCCAGCAGTCACGTCGAAGGAGGGCCGGCACGTCGGGAGCAGTACTTC
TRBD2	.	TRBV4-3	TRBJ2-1	CASSQQPSGGANEQFF	TGCGCCAGCAGCCAACAACCTAGCGGGGGGGCAAATGAGCAGTTCTTC
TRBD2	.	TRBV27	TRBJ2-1	CASLSGGADEQFF	TGTGCCAGTCTTAGCGGGGGGGCCGACGAGCAGTTCTTC
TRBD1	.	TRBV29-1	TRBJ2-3	CSIRQGITDTQYF	TGCAGCATAAGACAGGGCATTACAGATACGCAGTATTTT
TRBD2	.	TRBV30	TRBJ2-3	CACASGGVDTQYF	TGTGCCTGCGCTAGCGGGGGAGTAGATACGCAGTATTTT
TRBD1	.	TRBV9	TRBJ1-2	CASSVAGGGYTF	TGTGCCAGCAGCGTAGCAGGGGGCGGCTACACCTTC
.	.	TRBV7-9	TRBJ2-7	CASSLEERYEQYF	TGTGCCAGCAGCTTAGAGGAGCGCTACGAGCAGTACTTC
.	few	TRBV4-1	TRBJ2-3	CASSLRGGGPDTQYF	TGCGCCAGCAGCCTCCGGGGCGGGGGCCCAGATACGCAGTATTTT
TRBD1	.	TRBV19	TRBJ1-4	CASSMGTALNEKLFF	TGTGCCAGTAGTATGGGGACAGCCCTTAATGAAAAACTGTTTTTT
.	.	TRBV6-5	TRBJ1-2	CASSYSQGASGYTF	TGTGCCAGCAGTTACTCCCAAGGGGCGTCTGGCTACACCTTC
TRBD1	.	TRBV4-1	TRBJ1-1	CASSQADRAKAFF	TGCGCCAGCAGCCAAGCAGACAGGGCTAAAGCTTTCTTT
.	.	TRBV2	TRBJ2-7	CASSGGNTPGEQYF	TGTGCCAGCAGTGGAGGGAATACCCCCGGGGAGCAGTACTTC
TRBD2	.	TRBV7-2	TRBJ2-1	CASSGRLAGGTNEQFF	TGTGCCAGCAGCGGAAGACTAGCGGGGGGCACCAATGAGCAGTTCTTC
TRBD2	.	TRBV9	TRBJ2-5	CASSAPSSGGAYQETQYF	TGTGCCAGCAGCGCCCCGTCTAGCGGGGGGGCGTACCAAGAGACCCAGTACTTC
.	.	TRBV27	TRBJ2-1	CASSFVGEAFF	TGTGCCAGCAGTTTTGTCGGAGAGGCGTTCTTC
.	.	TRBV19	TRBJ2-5	CASMSEGQETQYF	TGTGCCAGTATGTCAGAGGGCCAAGAGACCCAGTACTTC
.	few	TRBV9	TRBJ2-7	CASSPAARYSYEQYF	TGTGCCAGCAGCCCTGCCGCCAGGTACTCCTACGAGCAGTACTTC
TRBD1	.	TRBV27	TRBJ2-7	CASSLWQGEEQYF	TGTGCCAGCAGTTTGTGGCAGGGGGAGGAGCAGTACTTC
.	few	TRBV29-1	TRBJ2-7	CSASAGYLYEQYF	TGCAGCGCGTCGGCGGGTTACCTCTACGAGCAGTACTTC
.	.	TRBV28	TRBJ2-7	CASTPIGGGPREQYF	TGTGCCAGCACCCCAATCGGAGGGGGCCCTAGGGAGCAGTACTTC
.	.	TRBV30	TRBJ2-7	CAWTLGGEQYF	TGTGCCTGGACCCTAGGGGGCGAGCAGTACTTC
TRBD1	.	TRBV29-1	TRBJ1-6	CSARPGTGGSPLHF	TGCAGTGCTCGCCCGGGGACAGGAGGATCACCCCTCCACTTT
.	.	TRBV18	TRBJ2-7	CASSRNRDSYEQYF	TGTGCCAGCTCACGAAACAGGGACTCCTACGAGCAGTACTTC
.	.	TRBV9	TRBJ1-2	CASSVGAANYGYTF	TGTGCCAGCAGCGTAGGAGCCGCGAACTATGGCTACACCTTC
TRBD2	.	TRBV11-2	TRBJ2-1	CASSSTLGLGLAGYNEQFF	TGTGCCAGCAGCTCAACATTGGGCTTAGGACTAGCGGGCTACAATGAGCAGTTCTTC
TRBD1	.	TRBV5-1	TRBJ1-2	CASSIGQGRGYTF	TGCGCCAGCAGCATCGGACAGGGCCGTGGCTACACCTTC
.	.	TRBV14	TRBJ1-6	CASSPDSENSPLHF	TGTGCCAGCAGTCCGGACAGCGAAAATTCACCCCTCCACTTT
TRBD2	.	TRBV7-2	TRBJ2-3	CASSTRLARRTDTQYF	TGTGCCAGCAGCACCCGACTAGCGCGTCGCACAGATACGCAGTATTTT
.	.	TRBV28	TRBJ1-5	CASNGRSNQPQHF	TGTGCCAGCAATGGCCGTAGCAATCAGCCCCAGCATTTT